Following are 29 T cell receptor beta chains from one sample sequenced in a study of cytomegalovirus exposure and HLA in healthy donors. Vbeta (60) and Jbeta (13) primers were used in the PCR. The method was immunoSEQ multiplex PCR; TCRdb's version includes in-frame clones alone and lacks a portion of them. The sample holds more than 90,000 clones; under 80% are singletons and the top ten take 4.1%. The material sequenced was PBMCs. The receptors were sampled from a man aged 40-50 years in good health and CMV-seronegative.

This sequence joins TRBV7-2 and TRBJ1-3, with D maybe TRBD1 (6 bases). The germline CDR1 and CDR2 sequences are SGHTA and FQGNSA. CDR3 length: 15 residues. Trimming left V 4 bases short and J 1 base short, with 11 bases between. CDR3 region: CASSSRQGSGNTIYF. CDR3 DNA sequence: TGTGCCAGCAGCTCGCGCCAGGGGTCTGGAAACACCATATATTTT.

The chain carries TRBV7-2 and TRBJ2-1; 9 nucleotides line up with TRBD2. The CDR3 has 15 residues. The V and J ends lost 5 bases and 8 bases, in that order; junction bases with no gene match: 10. Looked up from germline, CDR1 is SGHTA and CDR2 is FQGNSA. The DNA of the CDR3 is TGTGCCAGCAGCAATAGCGGGGGCCCTTGGGATGAGCAGTTCTTC. This codes for CASSNSGGPWDEQFF.

The chain carries TRBV5-4 and TRBJ2-3; TRBD2 aligns across 11 bases. The trim removed 4 bases at V and 6 bases at J, leaving 7 bases unmatched. The CDR3 is 15 residues long. From germline, CDR1 is SGHNT and CDR2 YYREEE (reference sequence). The CDR3 is CASSVSGGAGDTQYF. DNA for the CDR3: TGTGCCAGCAGCGTTAGCGGGGGGGCAGGTGATACGCAGTATTTT.

This sequence joins TRBV19 and TRBJ2-3; TRBD1 is a possible D gene (5 bases). The CDR3 length is 13 residues. The ends were cut back, 7 bases at V and 3 bases at J, with 11 bases in the middle. Germline loops: CDR1 LNHDA, CDR2 SQIVND (reference sequence). The DNA for the CDR3 is TGTGCCAGTACCCCGACAGAAACAGATACGCAGTATTTT. It translates to CASTPTETDTQYF.

CDR3 coding DNA: TGTGCCAGTAGTATAGACTCCACCGGGGGACTAGCGGGGGGGCGAAGCACAGATACGCAGTATTTT. It encodes CASSIDSTGGLAGGRSTDTQYF. The V and J genes are TRBV19 and TRBJ2-3; TRBD2 matches 16 bases. The CDR3 has 22 amino acids. The J segment lost 0 bases and the V segment lost 0 bases, leaving 12 bases of the junction unmatched. Germline assignment: CDR1 LNHDA and CDR2 SQIVND (reference sequence).

CDR3 loop: CASSDLYGTSANNEQFF. In DNA, the CDR3 is TGCGCCAGCAGTGATCTGTATGGGACTAGCGCTAACAATGAGCAGTTCTTC. The chain joins TRBV10-1 to TRBJ2-1; 10 bases match TRBD2. V was pared by 3 bases and J by 5 bases, with 10 bases of the junction left unmatched. CDR3 length equals 17 residues. From germline, CDR1 is WNHNN and CDR2 SYGVQD (reference sequence).

V is TRBV7-9 and J is TRBJ2-7; TRBD1 matches at 7 bases. V gave up 3 bases and J gave up 6 bases; unmatched junction bases: 5. Per germline, CDR1 SEHNR and CDR2 FQNEAQ (reference sequence). This CDR3 region has 13 residues. The CDR3: CASSFRQGSEQYF. For the CDR3, the DNA is TGTGCCAGCAGCTTTCGACAGGGCTCCGAGCAGTACTTC.

The DNA for the CDR3 is TGTGCCAGCAGACTGGACAACACAGATACGCAGTATTTT. Translated, it gives CASRLDNTDTQYF. V usage is TRBV6-6 and J usage is TRBJ2-3, with D tentatively TRBD1 (5 bases). Trimming stripped 6 bases from V and 2 bases from J, with 9 bases between. CDR1 and CDR2 from the germline V gene are MNHNY and SVGAGI (reference sequence). CDR3 size: 13 residues.

The CDR3 sequence is CASSQGEDNEQFF. CDR3 nucleotides: TGTGCCAGCAGCCAGGGGGAGGATAATGAGCAGTTCTTC. This chain joins TRBV7-7 and TRBJ2-1; possible D gene TRBD1, 7 bases. Germline lookup yields CDR1 SSHAT and CDR2 FNYEAQ (reference sequence). The CDR3 sequence is 13 residues long. The germline V and J ends were trimmed by 5 bases and 7 bases, with 12 bases remaining between them.

V usage is TRBV5-6 and J usage is TRBJ2-1, with 8 nucleotides matching TRBD2. Trimming cost V 3 bases and J 2 bases; bases outside gene matches: 7. The CDR3 sequence is 16 residues long. Germline V gene lookup returns CDR1 SGHDT and CDR2 YYEEEE. The CDR3 DNA sequence: TGTGCCAGCAGCTCCGATCGGGGGGGCCCCTACAATGAGCAGTTCTTC. Translated: CASSSDRGGPYNEQFF.

The sample holds a few counts of this clone. This rearrangement joins TRBV18 to TRBJ2-5; D unclear. The V end was cut by 2 bases, the J end by 5 bases, with 3 bases between. This CDR3 is built from 11 residues. CDR1 KGHSH and CDR2 LQKENI come from the germline V gene. The DNA for the CDR3 is TGTGCCAGCTCACCAGGCGAGACCCAGTACTTC. This translates into CASSPGETQYF.

Only one count was recorded for this clone. The CDR3 here is CASRVSNTDTQYF. Written as DNA, the CDR3 is TGTGCCAGTAGAGTGAGCAACACAGATACGCAGTATTTT. The rearrangement links TRBV19 to TRBJ2-3, with unresolved D. This CDR3 comprises 13 residues. Germline CDR1 reads LNHDA; CDR2 reads SQIVND (reference sequence). V lost 6 bases to trimming and J lost 2 bases, with 9 bases between them.

This clone has a handful of counts. The rearrangement links TRBV2 to TRBJ2-1, with D perhaps matching TRBD2 (6 bases). Germline CDR1 is SNHLY and CDR2 is FYNNEI. The CDR3 spans 13 residues. The V end was cut by 4 bases, the J end by 4 bases, with 8 bases between. This chain's CDR3 is CASSVAAYNEQFF. CDR3 in DNA: TGTGCCAGCAGTGTAGCGGCTTACAATGAGCAGTTCTTC.

J is TRBJ1-1 and V is TRBV2; D gene unclear. The CDR3 totals 11 residues. The germline V and J ends were trimmed by 5 bases and 5 bases, with 6 bases remaining between them. Germline V CDR1 and CDR2: SNHLY, FYNNEI. The CDR3 loop reads CASSSLTEAFF. The CDR3 DNA reads TGTGCCAGCAGTTCCCTAACTGAAGCTTTCTTT.

This chain joins TRBV11-3 and TRBJ1-1, with TRBD1 matching over 10 bases. J gave up 3 bases and V 4 bases, and 5 bases lay outside the gene matches. Germline-derived CDR1 and CDR2 are SGHNT and YENEEA. This CDR3 is built from 15 residues. CDR3 sequence (DNA): TGTGCCAGCAGCTACGGGGGACAGGGGCACACTGAAGCTTTCTTT. It is translated as CASSYGGQGHTEAFF.

The CDR3 here is CASSSRLAGGINEQFF. The CDR3 DNA follows: TGTGCCAGCAGCTCCCGACTAGCGGGGGGCATCAATGAGCAGTTCTTC. The chain employs TRBV5-4 and TRBJ2-1, with 13 bases lining up with TRBD2. From germline, CDR1 is SGHNT and CDR2 YYREEE (reference sequence). After removal of 3 bases from V and 6 bases from J, the junction contained 6 bases not matched to a gene. The CDR3 has 16 residues.

The rearrangement links TRBV23-1 to TRBJ2-5; the D gene is possibly TRBD2 (7 bases). TRBV23-1 is filed as an ORF, its function uncertain. This CDR3 comprises 20 residues. The V and J ends lost 2 bases and 4 bases respectively, with 29 bases between them. The CDR3 is CASSQRNREVGGFGRETQYF. Written as DNA, the CDR3 is TGCGCCAGCAGTCAAAGAAACAGGGAGGTCGGGGGGTTCGGGCGAGAGACCCAGTACTTC.

This sequence joins TRBV5-1 and TRBJ2-7, with 12 bases identical to TRBD2. V shed 4 bases and J 5 bases; nucleotides not matched to a gene: 10. Germline CDR1 reads SGHRS; CDR2 reads YFSETQ. This CDR3 is built from 16 residues. CDR3 nucleotides: TGCGCCAGCAGCGCCCAACTAGCGGGGGGAACAAACGAGCAGTACTTC. It is translated as CASSAQLAGGTNEQYF.

The chain employs TRBV19 and TRBJ1-4; tentatively, D is TRBD1 (5 bases). The CDR3 extends over 15 amino acids. V lost 3 bases to trimming and J lost 2 bases, with 10 bases between them. Germline V gene lookup returns CDR1 LNHDA and CDR2 SQIVND (reference sequence). The chain's CDR3 is CASSIQGYTNEKLFF. DNA for the CDR3: TGTGCCAGTAGTATCCAGGGATACACTAATGAAAAACTGTTTTTT.

The rearrangement uses TRBV5-1 and TRBJ2-2; D gene ambiguous. Germline assignment: CDR1 SGHRS and CDR2 YFSETQ. V was shortened by 0 bases and J by 4 bases, with 13 bases between the two germline ends. CDR3 length: 16 residues. CDR3 nucleotides: TGCGCCAGCAGCTTGGAGCAGGCGCCCCTCACCGGGGAGCTGTTTTTT. Protein product: CASSLEQAPLTGELFF. Full variable domain (missing parts from reference TRBV5-1 and TRBJ2-2): KAGVTQTPRYLIKTRGQQVTLSCSPISGHRSVSWYQQTPGQGLQFLFEYFSETQRNKGNFPGRFSGRQFSNSRSEMNVSTLELGDSALYLCASSLEQAPLTGELFFGEGSRLTVL.

The chain is built from TRBV14 and TRBJ2-3; 10 bases align to TRBD1. The CDR3 loop spans 15 amino acids. The ends lost 2 bases at V and 3 bases at J; junction bases unmatched: 2. Germline lookup yields CDR1 SGHDN and CDR2 FVKESK. CDR3 loop: CASSQLGQGTDTQYF. CDR3 DNA sequence: TGTGCCAGCAGCCAATTGGGACAGGGGACAGATACGCAGTATTTT.

CDR3 in amino acids: CASANGGITEAFF. The CDR3 coding sequence is TGTGCCAGCGCTAACGGGGGGATCACTGAAGCTTTCTTT. J is TRBJ1-1 and V is TRBV21-1. TRBV21-1 is an annotated pseudogene. The CDR3 contains 13 residues.

V gene TRBV9 combines with J gene TRBJ2-1; D call uncertain. The CDR3 is 13 residues long. CDR1 SGDLS and CDR2 YYNGEE come from the germline V gene. V lost 4 bases and J 12 bases, leaving 17 bases between the germline ends. This chain's CDR3 is CASSPPSDQAQFF. DNA of the CDR3: TGTGCCAGCAGCCCCCCCTCGGATCAGGCGCAGTTCTTC.

The genes are TRBV28 and TRBJ1-2; weak D call: TRBD1 (5 bases). Germline lookup yields CDR1 MDHEN and CDR2 SYDVKM. V was shortened by 6 bases and J by 4 bases, with 12 bases between the two germline ends. The CDR3 has 13 amino acids. The CDR3 loop is CASSRRGGYGYTF. The CDR3 DNA follows: TGTGCCAGCAGCCGGAGGGGAGGCTATGGCTACACCTTC.

The chain employs TRBV10-1 and TRBJ2-5, with 12 nucleotides matching TRBD2. There are 15 residues in the CDR3. The V gene's germline CDR1 is WNHNN and CDR2 SYGVQD (reference sequence). V shed 6 bases and J 4 bases; nucleotides not matched to a gene: 6. The CDR3 loop is CASSSSGGAVETQYF. CDR3 coding DNA: TGCGCCAGCAGCTCTAGCGGGGGGGCGGTAGAGACCCAGTACTTC.

V is TRBV5-1 and J is TRBJ1-2; perhaps TRBD1 as D (5 bases). This CDR3 comprises 15 residues. Germline V lookup: CDR1 SGHRS, CDR2 YFSETQ. The germline V and J ends were trimmed by 3 bases and 3 bases, with 15 bases remaining between them. The CDR3 nucleotides are TGCGCCAGCAGCTGGGGGGGGAGCGATTACTATGGCTACACCTTC. Its protein product is CASSWGGSDYYGYTF. The full variable domain, rest sourced from reference TRBV5-1 and TRBJ1-2, is KAGVTQTPRYLIKTRGQQVTLSCSPISGHRSVSWYQQTPGQGLQFLFEYFSETQRNKGNFPGRFSGRQFSNSRSEMNVSTLELGDSALYLCASSWGGSDYYGYTFGSGTRLTVV.

This chain joins TRBV30 and TRBJ1-1; D call uncertain. This CDR3 has 12 amino acids. Trimming stripped 4 bases from V and 2 bases from J, with 8 bases between. CDR1 and CDR2 (germline): GTSNPN, SVGIG (reference sequence). This CDR3 reads CAWNSGNTEAFF. CDR3 coding DNA: TGTGCCTGGAATTCCGGTAACACTGAAGCTTTCTTT.

V gene TRBV19 combines with J gene TRBJ2-5, with TRBD2 matching over 8 bases. Germline values: CDR1 LNHDA, CDR2 SQIVND (reference sequence). V lost 3 bases, J lost 5 bases, and 5 bases stayed unmatched. The CDR3 is made up of 14 amino acids. CDR3 protein: CASSIGRVAETQYF. The CDR3 nucleotides are TGTGCCAGTAGTATCGGGAGGGTGGCGGAGACCCAGTACTTC.

V gene TRBV7-8 combines with J gene TRBJ1-5, with 7 bases matching TRBD1. CDR3 size: 15 residues. Trimming cost V 1 base and J 3 bases; bases outside gene matches: 3. The germline V gene encodes CDR1 SGHVS and CDR2 FQNEAQ. Here the CDR3 reads CASSLGGQDNQPQHF. The CDR3 nucleotides read TGTGCCAGCAGCTTAGGAGGACAGGACAATCAGCCCCAGCATTTT.